This T cell receptor (beta chain) appears in the sequencing data of a study of T cells in Graves' hyperthyroidism and ophthalmopathy (dated by TCRdb to the late 2010s). About the study as a whole: Peripheral blood was sampled at the time of initial diagnosis, prior to any treatment. A discovery cohort of roughly 96 patients, roughly 43 with Graves' ophthalmopathy and about 60 with stable Graves' hyperthyroidism, was used to find distinguishing TCR V-J signatures. An independent validation cohort of 18 to 20 hyperthyroidism patients and about 15 patients who later progressed to ophthalmopathy tested prospective prediction of ophthalmopathy. The approximately 100 discovery patients were randomly split 7:3 into training and test sets. In more than 5 Graves' hyperthyroidism patients, the study also compared T-cell repertoires from thyroid tissue with T-cell repertoires from blood. After sampling, hyperthyroidism patients received methimazole starting at 30 mg daily, and ophthalmopathy patients received high-dose intravenous methylprednisolone. The paper describes TCR Vbeta CDR3 sequencing of some 130 peripheral blood samples, made up of roughly 40 ophthalmopathy patients, some 80 hyperthyroidism patients and roughly 17 progressor patients. Broad study findings and their caveats: Most expanded thyroid clonotypes (frequency above 0.001) were also detected in blood, a finding suggesting that blood repertoires may reflect thyroid immune responses. A 13 V-J signature model separated ophthalmopathy from stable hyperthyroidism, with approximately 87% sensitivity and 81.08% specificity in cross-validation and 80%/75% in testing. In validation, the model predicted progression to ophthalmopathy a median of roughly 6.5 months before onset, with roughly 71% sensitivity and about 72% specificity. Sample size was not statistically predetermined, and investigators were not blinded to group allocation.

The TCR beta CDR3 regions were amplified from RNA transcripts. The first round of RT-PCR for the TCR CDR3 was performed with the HTBI primer set and the Qiagen OneStep RT-PCR kit. Libraries were constructed in a second round of multiplex PCR, after which size selection and purification were carried out. The libraries were sequenced on an Illumina HiSeq2000 using paired-end 100 bp reads. Per the original workflow: SOAPnuke was used to process the raw data, removing reads that contained adapters or uncalled bases, had a mean Phred below 15, or lacked an exact match to the constant primer or identifier. COPE v1.2.5 was used to merge the high-quality paired reads, and each unique nucleotide sequence was defined as a clonotype. Clonotypes were aligned to IMGT TRBV, TRBD and TRBJ reference segments using MiTCR v1.1. The analysis was restricted to V-J combinations with a frequency above 0.0001, which together covered 98% to 99.2% of the repertoires. The TCS score was defined as F50 (clonal expansion) divided by E x V (chaos), with BLOSUM62-based TCRdist calculated between CDR3 peptides within each V-J. Welch's t-statistics and random forest reduced 500 to 650 V-J features to under 15, which were used in a naive Bayes classifier (R e1071). The public reads were run again by TCRdb, first through fastp at Q25 and then through MiXCR, and only productive beta chains were kept. Every entry covers one CDR3 protein and lists the most common genes and DNA from its rows. The V and J calls and clone size come from TCRdb's table, not from the authors' own analysis. The sample profile shows around 290,000 distinct CDR3 sequences; roughly 15% of them were found once. The ten largest clones capture around 7.9% of the sample.

The CDR3 covers 14 residues, taking in both the cysteine and the phenylalanine. Only CDR3 DNA is held: 42 bases, read in frame from base 1. Via the germline V gene, CDR1 is LGHNA and CDR2 YSLEER. V sheds 1 base and J sheds 4 bases, leaving 10 bases between their ends. Hyperthyroidism patients were newly diagnosed, had a disease duration of under 2 months, and were aged 18 to 65 years. Patients with uncontrolled infections, other autoimmune diseases, pregnancy or lactation were excluded. Diagnoses relied on clinical symptoms, serum thyroxine and TRAb, thyroid ultrasound and orbital computed tomography. For progressor patients, blood was drawn at the first diagnosis of hyperthyroidism, before any ophthalmopathy symptoms had appeared. PBMCs were separated from 10 ml of fresh peripheral blood using Ficoll-Paque density gradient centrifugation. Progressor patients were defined as those initially diagnosed with Graves' hyperthyroidism in whom ophthalmopathy developed during follow-up. Total RNA was extracted with Trizol reagent, and quality was checked on an Agilent 2100 Bioanalyzer.

This clonotype showed up many times. Its antigen has not been determined. Base qualities are not at hand, and no much larger clone is one base apart. This TCR derives from a woman aged 25 to 39 with Graves' hyperthyroidism that later progressed to Graves' ophthalmopathy. Sequenced sample: blood. The chain couples TRBV4-3 to TRBJ1-2; the D gene identity is not certain. Read as DNA, the sequence is TGCGCCAGCAGCCAAGTTGGAGACATCTATGGCTACACCTTC. This gives the protein CASSQVGDIYGYTF.